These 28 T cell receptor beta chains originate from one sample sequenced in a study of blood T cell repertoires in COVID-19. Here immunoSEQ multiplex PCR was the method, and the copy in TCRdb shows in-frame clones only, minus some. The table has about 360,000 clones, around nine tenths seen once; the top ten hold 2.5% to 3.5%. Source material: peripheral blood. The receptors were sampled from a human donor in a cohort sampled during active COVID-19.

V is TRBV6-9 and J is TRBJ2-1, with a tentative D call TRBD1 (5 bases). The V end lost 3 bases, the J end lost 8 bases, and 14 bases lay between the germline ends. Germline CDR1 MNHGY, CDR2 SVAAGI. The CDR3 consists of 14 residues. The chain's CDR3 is CASSYGRVTDEQFF. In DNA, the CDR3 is TGTGCCAGCAGTTACGGCAGGGTAACAGATGAGCAGTTCTTC.

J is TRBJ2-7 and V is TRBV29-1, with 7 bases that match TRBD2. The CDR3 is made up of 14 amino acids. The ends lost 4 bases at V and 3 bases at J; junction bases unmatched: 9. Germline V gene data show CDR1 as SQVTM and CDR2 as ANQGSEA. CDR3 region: CSVGSRGSIYEQYF. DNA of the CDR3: TGCAGCGTTGGGAGCCGCGGGAGTATCTACGAGCAGTACTTC.

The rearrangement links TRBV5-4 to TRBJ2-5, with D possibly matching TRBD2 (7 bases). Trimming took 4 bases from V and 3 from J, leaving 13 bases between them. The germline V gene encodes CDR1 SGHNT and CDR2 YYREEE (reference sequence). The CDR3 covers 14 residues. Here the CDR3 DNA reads TGTGCCAGCAGCCCGAGGGGGGGCGAAGAGACCCAGTACTTC. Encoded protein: CASSPRGGEETQYF.

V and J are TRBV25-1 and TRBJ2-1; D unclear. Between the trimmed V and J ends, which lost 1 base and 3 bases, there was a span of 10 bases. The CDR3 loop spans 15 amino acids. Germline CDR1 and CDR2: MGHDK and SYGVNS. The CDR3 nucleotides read TGTGCCAGCAGTGAATCTGGCAACAACTACAATGAGCAGTTCTTC. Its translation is CASSESGNNYNEQFF.

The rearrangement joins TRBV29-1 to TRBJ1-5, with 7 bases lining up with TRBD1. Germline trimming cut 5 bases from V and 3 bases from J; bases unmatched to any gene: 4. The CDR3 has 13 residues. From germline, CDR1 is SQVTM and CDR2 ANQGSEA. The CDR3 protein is CSVRTGVNQPQHF. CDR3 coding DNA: TGCAGCGTTAGGACAGGTGTCAATCAGCCCCAGCATTTT. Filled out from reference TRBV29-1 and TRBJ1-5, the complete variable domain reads SAVISQKPSRDICQRGTSLTIQCQVDSQVTMMFWYRQQPGQSLTLIATANQGSEATYESGFVIDKFPISRPNLTFSTLTVSNMSPEDSSIYLCSVRTGVNQPQHFGDGTRLSIL.

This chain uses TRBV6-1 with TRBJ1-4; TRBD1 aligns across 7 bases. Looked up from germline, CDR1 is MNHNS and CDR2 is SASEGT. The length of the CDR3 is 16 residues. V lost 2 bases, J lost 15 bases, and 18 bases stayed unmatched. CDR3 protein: CASSENTRRGRFNLFF. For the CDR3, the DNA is TGTGCCAGCAGTGAAAACACTAGGAGGGGGCGCTTTAATTTGTTTTTT.

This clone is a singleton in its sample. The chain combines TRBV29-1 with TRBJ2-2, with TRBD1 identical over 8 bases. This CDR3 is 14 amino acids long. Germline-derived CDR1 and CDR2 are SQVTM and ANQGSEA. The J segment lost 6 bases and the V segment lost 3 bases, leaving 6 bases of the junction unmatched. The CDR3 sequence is CSVEGTGGSGELFF. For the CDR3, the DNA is TGCAGCGTTGAGGGGACAGGAGGTTCCGGGGAGCTGTTTTTT.

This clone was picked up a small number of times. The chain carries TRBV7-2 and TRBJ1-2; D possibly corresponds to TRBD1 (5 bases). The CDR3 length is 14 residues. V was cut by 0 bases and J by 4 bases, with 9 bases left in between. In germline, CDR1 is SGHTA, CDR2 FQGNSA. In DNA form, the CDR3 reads TGTGCCAGCAGCTTAGCAGGGGCAACCTATGGCTACACCTTC. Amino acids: CASSLAGATYGYTF. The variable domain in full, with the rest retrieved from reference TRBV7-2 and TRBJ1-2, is GAGVSQSPSNKVTEKGKDVELRCDPISGHTALYWYRQSLGQGLEFLIYFQGNSAPDKSGLPSDRFSAERTGGSVSTLTIQRTQQEDSAVYLCASSLAGATYGYTFGSGTRLTVV.

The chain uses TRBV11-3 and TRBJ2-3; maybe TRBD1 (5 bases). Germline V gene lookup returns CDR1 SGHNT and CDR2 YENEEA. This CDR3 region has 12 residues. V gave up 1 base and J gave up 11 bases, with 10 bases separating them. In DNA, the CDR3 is TGTGCCAGCAGCTTAGCCCAGGGTCAGCAGTATTTT. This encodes CASSLAQGQQYF.

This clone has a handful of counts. This CDR3 is CASSDPHDNEQFF. The CDR3 DNA is TGTGCCAGCAGTGACCCACACGACAATGAGCAGTTCTTC. The J gene is TRBJ2-1, the V gene TRBV25-1; D unclear. Germline V CDR1 and CDR2: MGHDK, SYGVNS. The CDR3 sequence is 13 residues long. Trimming took 3 bases from V and 5 from J, leaving 8 bases between them. Looking up the rest from reference TRBV25-1 and TRBJ2-1 gives the full variable domain: EADIYQTPRYLVIGTGKKITLECSQTMGHDKMYWYQQDPGMELHLIHYSYGVNSTEKGDLSSESTVSRIRTEHFPLTLESARPSHTSQYLCASSDPHDNEQFFGPGTRLTVL.

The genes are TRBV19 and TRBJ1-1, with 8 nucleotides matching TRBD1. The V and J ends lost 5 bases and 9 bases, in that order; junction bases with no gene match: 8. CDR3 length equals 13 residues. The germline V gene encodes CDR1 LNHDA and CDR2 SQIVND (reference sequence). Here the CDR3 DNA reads TGTGCCAGTAGTGCTAATCAGGGGGCAAAAGCTTTCTTT. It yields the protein CASSANQGAKAFF.

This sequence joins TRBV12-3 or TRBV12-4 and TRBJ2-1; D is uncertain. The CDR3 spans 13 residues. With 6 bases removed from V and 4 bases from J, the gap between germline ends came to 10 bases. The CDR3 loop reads CASSPSRYNEQFF. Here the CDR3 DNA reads TGTGCCAGCAGCCCCTCCAGGTACAATGAGCAGTTCTTC.

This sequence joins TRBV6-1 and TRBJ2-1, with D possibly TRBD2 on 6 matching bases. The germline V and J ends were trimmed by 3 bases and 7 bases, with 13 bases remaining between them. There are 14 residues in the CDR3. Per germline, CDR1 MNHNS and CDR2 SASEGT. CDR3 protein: CASSDGSGVNEQFF. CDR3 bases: TGTGCCAGCAGTGACGGGTCGGGAGTTAATGAGCAGTTCTTC.

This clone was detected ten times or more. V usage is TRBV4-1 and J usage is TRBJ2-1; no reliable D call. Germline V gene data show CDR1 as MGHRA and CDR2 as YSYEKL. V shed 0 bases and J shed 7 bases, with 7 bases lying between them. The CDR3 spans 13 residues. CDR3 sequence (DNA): TGCGCCAGCAGCCAAGACGGTTCAAATGAGCAGTTCTTC. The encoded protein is CASSQDGSNEQFF.

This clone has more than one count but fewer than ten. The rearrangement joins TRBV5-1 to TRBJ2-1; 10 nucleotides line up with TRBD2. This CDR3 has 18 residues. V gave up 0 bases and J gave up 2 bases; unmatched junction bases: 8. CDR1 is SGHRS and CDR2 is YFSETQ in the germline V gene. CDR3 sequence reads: CASSLGWLAGVPYNEQFF. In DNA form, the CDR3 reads TGCGCCAGCAGCTTGGGGTGGCTAGCGGGAGTCCCCTACAATGAGCAGTTCTTC.

The CDR3 DNA sequence: TGTGCCAGCCGGGGAGAAGGGGAAAAACTGTTTTTT. Translated: CASRGEGEKLFF. The genes are TRBV6-5 and TRBJ1-4; unclear D gene. The CDR3 has 12 residues. Trimming shortened V by 8 bases and J by 8 bases, and 12 bases separated the two germline ends. Germline V gene sequence: CDR1 MNHEY, CDR2 SVGAGI.

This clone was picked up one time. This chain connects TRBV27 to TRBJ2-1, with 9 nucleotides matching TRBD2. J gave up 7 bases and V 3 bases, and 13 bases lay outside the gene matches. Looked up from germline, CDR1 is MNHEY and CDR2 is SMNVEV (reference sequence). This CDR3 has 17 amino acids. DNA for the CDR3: TGTGCCAGCAGTTTTCTTGTAGCGGGAGAAAGGGAGAATGAGCAGTTCTTC. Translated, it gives CASSFLVAGERENEQFF.

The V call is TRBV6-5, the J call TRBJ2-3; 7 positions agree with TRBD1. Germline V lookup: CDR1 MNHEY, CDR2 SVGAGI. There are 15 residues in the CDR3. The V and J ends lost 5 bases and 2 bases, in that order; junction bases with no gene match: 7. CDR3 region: CASSPQTGPTDTQYF. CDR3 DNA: TGTGCCAGCAGTCCCCAGACAGGGCCCACAGATACGCAGTATTTT.

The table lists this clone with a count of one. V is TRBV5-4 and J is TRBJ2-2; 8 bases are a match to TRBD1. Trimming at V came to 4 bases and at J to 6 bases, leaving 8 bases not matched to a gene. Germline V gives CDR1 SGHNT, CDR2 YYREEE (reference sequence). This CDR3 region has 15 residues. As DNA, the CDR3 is TGTGCCAGCAGCCCTGGACAGGGTGACCCCGGGGAGCTGTTTTTT. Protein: CASSPGQGDPGELFF.

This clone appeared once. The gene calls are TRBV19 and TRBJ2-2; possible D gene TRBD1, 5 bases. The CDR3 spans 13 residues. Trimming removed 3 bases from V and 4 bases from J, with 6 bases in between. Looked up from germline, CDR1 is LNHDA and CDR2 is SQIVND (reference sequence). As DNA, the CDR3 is TGTGCCAGTAGTATCCAGGGCACCGGGGAGCTGTTTTTT. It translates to CASSIQGTGELFF.

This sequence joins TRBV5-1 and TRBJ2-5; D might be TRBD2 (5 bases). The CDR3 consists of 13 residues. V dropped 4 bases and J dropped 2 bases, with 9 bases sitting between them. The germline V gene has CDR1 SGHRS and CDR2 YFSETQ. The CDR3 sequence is CASSRGFQETQYF. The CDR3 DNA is TGCGCCAGCAGCCGGGGATTTCAAGAGACCCAGTACTTC.

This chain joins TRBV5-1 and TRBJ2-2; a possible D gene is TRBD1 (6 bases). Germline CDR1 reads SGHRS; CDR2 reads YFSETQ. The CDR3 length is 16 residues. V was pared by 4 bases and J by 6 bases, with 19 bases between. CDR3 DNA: TGCGCCAGCAGCCCGCCGGGACCAGGGGACGCCGGGGAGCTGTTTTTT. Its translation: CASSPPGPGDAGELFF. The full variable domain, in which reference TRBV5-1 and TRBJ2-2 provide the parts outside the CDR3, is KAGVTQTPRYLIKTRGQQVTLSCSPISGHRSVSWYQQTPGQGLQFLFEYFSETQRNKGNFPGRFSGRQFSNSRSEMNVSTLELGDSALYLCASSPPGPGDAGELFFGEGSRLTVL.

DNA for the CDR3: TGTGCCAGCAGCTTAACAGGGACTAACTATGGCTACACCTTC. It yields the protein CASSLTGTNYGYTF. The chain combines TRBV7-2 with TRBJ1-2, with TRBD1 as a possible D gene (6 bases). CDR1 is SGHTA, CDR2 FQGNSA, per germline. The CDR3 is 14 amino acids. Between the trimmed V and J ends, which lost 2 bases and 0 bases, there was a span of 7 bases.

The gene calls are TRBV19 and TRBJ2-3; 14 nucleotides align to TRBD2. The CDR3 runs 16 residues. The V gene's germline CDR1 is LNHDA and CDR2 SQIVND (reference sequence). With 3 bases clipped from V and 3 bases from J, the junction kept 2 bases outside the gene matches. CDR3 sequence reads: CASSIGTSGGTDTQYF. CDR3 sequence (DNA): TGTGCCAGTAGTATCGGGACTAGCGGGGGAACAGATACGCAGTATTTT.

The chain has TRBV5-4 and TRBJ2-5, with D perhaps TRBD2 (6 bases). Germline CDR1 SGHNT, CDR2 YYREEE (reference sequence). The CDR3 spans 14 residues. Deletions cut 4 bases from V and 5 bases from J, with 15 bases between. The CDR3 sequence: CASSRASGEETQYF. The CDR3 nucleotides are TGTGCCAGCAGCCGGGCCTCGGGGGAGGAGACCCAGTACTTC.

This CDR3 reads CASRSAQGKNTEAFF. Here the CDR3 DNA reads TGCGCCAGCAGAAGTGCTCAGGGAAAAAACACTGAAGCTTTCTTT. The chain recombines TRBV5-1 with TRBJ1-1, with D possibly being TRBD1 (5 bases). Germline-derived CDR1 and CDR2 are SGHRS and YFSETQ. With 5 bases removed from V and 2 bases from J, the gap between germline ends came to 16 bases. This CDR3 contains 15 residues.

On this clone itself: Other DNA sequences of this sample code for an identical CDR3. The CDR3 here is CASSLAVQETQYF. The CDR3 bases are TGTGCCAGCAGCCTAGCGGTCCAAGAGACCCAGTACTTC. The V call is TRBV7-3, the J call TRBJ2-5, with TRBD2 matching over 7 bases. The germline CDR1 and CDR2 sequences are SGHTA and FQGTGA. The CDR3 is made up of 13 amino acids. V shed 5 bases, J shed 1 base, and the junction held 1 base outside the gene matches.

The CDR3 is CASTRIGGLAGDYEQFF. The CDR3 DNA follows: TGTGCCAGCACGCGAATCGGGGGACTAGCGGGAGACTATGAGCAGTTCTTC. The chain employs TRBV13 and TRBJ2-1; TRBD2 matches at 14 bases. There are 17 residues in the CDR3. V was pared by 7 bases and J by 8 bases, with 13 bases of the junction left unmatched. Germline assignment: CDR1 PRHDT and CDR2 FYEKMQ (reference sequence).